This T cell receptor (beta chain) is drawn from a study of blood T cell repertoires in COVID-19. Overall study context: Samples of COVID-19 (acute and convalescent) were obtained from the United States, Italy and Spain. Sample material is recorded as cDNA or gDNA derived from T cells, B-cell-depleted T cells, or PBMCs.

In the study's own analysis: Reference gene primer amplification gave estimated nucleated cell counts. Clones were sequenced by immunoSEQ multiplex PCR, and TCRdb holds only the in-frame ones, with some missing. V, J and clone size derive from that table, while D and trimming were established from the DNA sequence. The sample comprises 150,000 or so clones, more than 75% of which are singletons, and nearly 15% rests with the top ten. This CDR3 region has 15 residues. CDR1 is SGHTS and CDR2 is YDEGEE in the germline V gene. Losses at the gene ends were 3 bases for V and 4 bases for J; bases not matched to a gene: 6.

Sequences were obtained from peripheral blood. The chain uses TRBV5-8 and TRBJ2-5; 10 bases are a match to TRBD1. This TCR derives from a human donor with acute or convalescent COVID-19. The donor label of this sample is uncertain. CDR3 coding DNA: TGTGCCAGCAGCTCTGGGACAGGGGAGCCAGAGACCCAGTACTTC. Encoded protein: CASSSGTGEPETQYF. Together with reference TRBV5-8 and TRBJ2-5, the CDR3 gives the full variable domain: EAGVTQSPTHLIKTRGQQATLRCSPISGHTSVYWYQQALGLGLQFLLWYDEGEERNRGNFPPRFSGRQFPNYSSELNVNALELEDSALYLCASSSGTGEPETQYFGPGTRLLVL.